Following are 15 T cell receptor beta chains from one sample sequenced in a study of blood T cell repertoires in COVID-19. Method: immunoSEQ multiplex PCR; TCRdb's copy keeps in-frame clones and lacks some. The top ten hold roughly 3.2% of the sample, which has a few hundred thousand clones, around 81% seen once. The sample was PBMCs or T cells enriched from blood (not recorded which). These receptors were taken from a man in his fifties who had recovered from COVID-19.

The gene calls are TRBV7-3 and TRBJ2-6, with a weak D call TRBD1 (5 bases). V lost 5 bases and J lost 0, with 20 bases in between. Per germline, CDR1 SGHTA and CDR2 FQGTGA. The CDR3 spans 19 residues. CDR3 sequence (DNA): TGTGCCAGCAGCCCATTTGACAGTCCCCTGAGCTCTGGGGCCAACGTCCTGACTTTC. Amino acid sequence: CASSPFDSPLSSGANVLTF. The full variable domain, in which reference TRBV7-3 and TRBJ2-6 provide the parts outside the CDR3, is GAGVSQTPSNKVTEKGKYVELRCDPISGHTALYWYRQSLGQGPEFLIYFQGTGAADDSGLPNDRFFAVRPEGSVSTLKIQRTERGDSAVYLCASSPFDSPLSSGANVLTFGAGSRLTVL.

The rearrangement joins TRBV6-5 to TRBJ1-3; D is uncertain. This CDR3 region has 14 residues. Germline V gives CDR1 MNHEY, CDR2 SVGAGI. V lost 4 bases and J lost 1, with 8 bases in between. The CDR3 region is CASSLETSGNTIYF. DNA of the CDR3: TGTGCCAGCAGTTTAGAGACTTCTGGAAACACCATATATTTT.

J is TRBJ1-5 and V is TRBV10-3, with 7 bases identical to TRBD1. Germline V CDR1 and CDR2: ENHRY, SYGVKD. This CDR3 region has 15 residues. Trimming took 2 bases from V and 2 from J; bases not matched to a gene: 3. The chain's CDR3 is CAISENRGRNQPQHF. CDR3 sequence (DNA): TGTGCCATCAGTGAGAACAGGGGACGCAATCAGCCCCAGCATTTT.

As regards this clone: The sample holds other DNA sequences that translate to the same CDR3. This chain's CDR3 is CAWSVGQFNQPQHF. The CDR3 DNA reads as TGTGCCTGGAGTGTGGGGCAGTTCAATCAGCCCCAGCATTTT. The chain is built from TRBV30 and TRBJ1-5; tentatively, D is TRBD1 (5 bases). The V end lost 0 bases, the J end lost 3 bases, and 9 bases lay between the germline ends. The length of the CDR3 is 14 residues. Germline CDR1 and CDR2: GTSNPN and SVGIG (reference sequence).

The rearrangement joins TRBV7-6 to TRBJ2-7; 11 positions match TRBD1. The CDR3 runs to 16 residues. Germline CDR1 is SGHVS and CDR2 is FNYEAQ. V lost 4 bases and J lost 0; bases outside the gene matches: 5. Here the CDR3 reads CASSSVGTGGSYEQYF. CDR3 nucleotide sequence: TGTGCCAGCAGCTCTGTCGGGACAGGGGGCTCCTACGAGCAGTACTTC.

The V and J genes are TRBV10-2 and TRBJ1-1; D is undetermined. This CDR3 spans 13 amino acids. Germline V CDR1 and CDR2: WSHSY, SAAADI. Trimming removed 4 bases at V and 4 bases at J, with 10 bases between. This chain's CDR3 is CASSGWASTEAFF. CDR3 in DNA: TGCGCCAGCAGTGGGTGGGCGTCCACTGAAGCTTTCTTT.

This chain links TRBV28 with TRBJ2-7; possibly TRBD2 for D (6 bases). This CDR3 is 14 amino acids long. The ends were cut back, 7 bases at V and 4 bases at J, with 17 bases in the middle. Germline loops: CDR1 MDHEN, CDR2 SYDVKM. Here the CDR3 DNA reads TGTGCCAGCACCCTCCGGGGGAGGAAGTACGAGCAGTACTTC. It translates to CASTLRGRKYEQYF.

The chain carries TRBV18 and TRBJ2-4, with a tentative D call TRBD2 (6 bases). Between the trimmed V and J ends, which lost 1 base and 5 bases, there was a span of 6 bases. Germline-derived CDR1 and CDR2 are KGHSH and LQKENI. There are 13 residues in the CDR3. The DNA of the CDR3 is TGTGCCAGCTCACCACGGGGGGAAAACATTCAGTACTTC. The encoded protein is CASSPRGENIQYF.

V and J are TRBV11-2 and TRBJ1-4; D possibly corresponds to TRBD1 (5 bases). The CDR3 has 13 residues. The V gene's germline CDR1 is SGHAT and CDR2 FQNNGV. V lost 4 bases and J lost 10, with 13 bases in between. In DNA, the CDR3 is TGTGCCAGCAGCTCCCCCGGGGGTGGAAAACTGTTTTTT. Residues: CASSSPGGGKLFF.

The CDR3 nucleotides read TGTGCCAGCAGCAACGGACAGGGGGGAGTTGAAAAACTGTTTTTT. This gives the protein CASSNGQGGVEKLFF. The gene calls are TRBV9 and TRBJ1-4, with TRBD1 identical over 10 bases. Germline CDR1 reads SGDLS; CDR2 reads YYNGEE. The CDR3 spans 15 residues. Losses at the gene ends were 4 bases for V and 7 bases for J; bases not matched to a gene: 7.

This chain connects TRBV28 to TRBJ1-1; 8 nucleotides agree with TRBD1. CDR1 and CDR2 from the germline V gene are MDHEN and SYDVKM. The CDR3 loop spans 17 amino acids. V lost 3 bases and J lost 0; bases outside the gene matches: 9. The CDR3 nucleotides are TGTGCCAGCAGTTTCCTCAGGGGGCAGGGCGTGAACACTGAAGCTTTCTTT. Protein product: CASSFLRGQGVNTEAFF. Drawing the rest from reference TRBV28 and TRBJ1-1, the complete variable domain is DVKVTQSSRYLVKRTGEKVFLECVQDMDHENMFWYRQDPGLGLRLIYFSYDVKMKEKGDIPEGYSVSREKKERFSLILESASTNQTSMYLCASSFLRGQGVNTEAFFGQGTRLTVV.

The chain is built from TRBV28 and TRBJ2-7, with unresolved D. The CDR3 has 15 amino acids. CDR1 is MDHEN, CDR2 SYDVKM, per germline. V was clipped by 4 bases and J by 1 base, with 14 bases between them. The DNA of the CDR3 is TGTGCCAGCAGTTCCAGTTTGCGGCGGTCCTACGAGCAGTACTTC. It specifies CASSSSLRRSYEQYF.

The J gene is TRBJ2-3, the V gene TRBV7-8, with a tentative D call TRBD1 (6 bases). CDR3 length: 16 residues. V was cut by 2 bases and J by 8 bases, with 20 bases left in between. Germline V gene data show CDR1 as SGHVS and CDR2 as FQNEAQ. The CDR3: CASSLSRTVDRGTQYF. For the CDR3, the DNA is TGTGCCAGCAGCTTATCGCGGACAGTGGACAGAGGTACGCAGTATTTT.

The chain employs TRBV6-8 and TRBJ2-3, with D tentatively TRBD2 (5 bases). Trimming cost V 8 bases and J 4 bases, with 16 bases left between them. The V gene's germline CDR1 is MNHGY and CDR2 SAAAGT. CDR3 length: 14 residues. The CDR3: CASPPQLRADTQYF. In nucleotides, the CDR3 is TGTGCCAGCCCCCCCCAGTTGAGGGCAGATACGCAGTATTTT.

The J gene is TRBJ2-3, the V gene TRBV27, with TRBD2 matching over 9 bases. The CDR3 loop spans 14 amino acids. J lost 4 bases, V lost 5 bases, and 4 bases had no gene match. Germline CDR1 MNHEY, CDR2 SMNVEV (reference sequence). The CDR3 sequence: CASSQGTSPDTQYF. CDR3 nucleotide sequence: TGTGCCAGCAGTCAAGGGACTAGCCCAGATACGCAGTATTTT.